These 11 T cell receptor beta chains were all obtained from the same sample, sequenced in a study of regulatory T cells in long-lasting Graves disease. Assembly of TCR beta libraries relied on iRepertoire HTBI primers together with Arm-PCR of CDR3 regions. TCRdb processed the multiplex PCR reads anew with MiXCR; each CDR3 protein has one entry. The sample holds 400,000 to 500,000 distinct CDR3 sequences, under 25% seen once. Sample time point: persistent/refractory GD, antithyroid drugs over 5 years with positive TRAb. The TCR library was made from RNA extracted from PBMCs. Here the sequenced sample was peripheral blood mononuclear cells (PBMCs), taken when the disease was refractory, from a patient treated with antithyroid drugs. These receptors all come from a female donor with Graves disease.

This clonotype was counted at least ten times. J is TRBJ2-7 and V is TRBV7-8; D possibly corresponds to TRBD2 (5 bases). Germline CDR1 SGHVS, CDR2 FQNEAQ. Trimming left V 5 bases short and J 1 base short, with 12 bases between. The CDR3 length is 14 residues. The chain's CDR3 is CASSIRTGSYEQYF. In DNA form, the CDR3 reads TGTGCCAGCAGCATTAGGACTGGGTCCTACGAGCAGTACTTC.

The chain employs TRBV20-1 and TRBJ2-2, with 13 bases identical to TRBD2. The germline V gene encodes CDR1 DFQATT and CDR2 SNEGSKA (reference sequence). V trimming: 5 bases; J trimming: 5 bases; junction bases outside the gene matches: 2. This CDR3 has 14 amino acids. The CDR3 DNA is TGCAGTGCTCCGGGACTAGCGGGGACCGGGGAGCTGTTTTTT. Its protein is CSAPGLAGTGELFF.

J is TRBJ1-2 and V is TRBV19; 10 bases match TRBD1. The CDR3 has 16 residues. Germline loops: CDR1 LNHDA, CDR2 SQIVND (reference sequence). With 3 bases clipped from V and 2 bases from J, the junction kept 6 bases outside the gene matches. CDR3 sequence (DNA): TGTGCCAGTAGTATGGTACGGGGACAGGGGAACTATGGCTACACCTTC. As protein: CASSMVRGQGNYGYTF.

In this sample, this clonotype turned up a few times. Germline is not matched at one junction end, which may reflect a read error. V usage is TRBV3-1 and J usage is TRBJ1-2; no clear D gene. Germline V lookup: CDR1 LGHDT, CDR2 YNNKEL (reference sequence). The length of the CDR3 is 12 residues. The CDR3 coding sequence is TGTGCCAGCAGCCAAGATGACGCCGAAGTCGCCTTC. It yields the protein CASSQDDAEVAF.

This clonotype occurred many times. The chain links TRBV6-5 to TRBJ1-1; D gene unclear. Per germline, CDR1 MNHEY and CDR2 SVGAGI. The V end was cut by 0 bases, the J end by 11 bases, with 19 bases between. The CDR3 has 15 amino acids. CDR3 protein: CASSYSRTDFGGAFF. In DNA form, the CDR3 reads TGTGCCAGCAGTTACTCAAGAACGGACTTCGGTGGGGCTTTCTTT.

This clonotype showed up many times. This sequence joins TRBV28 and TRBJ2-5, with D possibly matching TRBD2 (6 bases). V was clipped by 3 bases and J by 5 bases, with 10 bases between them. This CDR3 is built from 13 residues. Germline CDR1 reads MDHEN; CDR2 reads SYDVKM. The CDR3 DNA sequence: TGTGCCAGCAGTTTCACAGGAGGGGAGACCCAGTACTTC. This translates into CASSFTGGETQYF.

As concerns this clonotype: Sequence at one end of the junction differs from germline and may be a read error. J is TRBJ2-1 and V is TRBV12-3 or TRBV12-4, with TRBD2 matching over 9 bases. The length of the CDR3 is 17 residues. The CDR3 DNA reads TGTGCCAGCAGTTTATCAGGTCCTAGCGGGGTTATCTATGAGCAGTCCTTC. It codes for CASSLSGPSGVIYEQSF.

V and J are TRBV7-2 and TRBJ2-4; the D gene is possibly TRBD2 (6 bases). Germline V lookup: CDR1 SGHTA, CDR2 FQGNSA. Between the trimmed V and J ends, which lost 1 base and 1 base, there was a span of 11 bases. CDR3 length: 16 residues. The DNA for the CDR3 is TGTGCCAGCAGCTTAGGCGGGGTTTGGGCCAAAAACATTCAGTACTTC. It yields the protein CASSLGGVWAKNIQYF.

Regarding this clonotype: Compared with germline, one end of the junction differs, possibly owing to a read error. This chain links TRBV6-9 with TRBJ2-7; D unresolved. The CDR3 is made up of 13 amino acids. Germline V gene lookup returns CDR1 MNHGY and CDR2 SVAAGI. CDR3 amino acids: CASSYDGSYGQYF. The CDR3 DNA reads TGTGCCAGCAGTTACGACGGCTCCTACGGGCAGTACTTC.

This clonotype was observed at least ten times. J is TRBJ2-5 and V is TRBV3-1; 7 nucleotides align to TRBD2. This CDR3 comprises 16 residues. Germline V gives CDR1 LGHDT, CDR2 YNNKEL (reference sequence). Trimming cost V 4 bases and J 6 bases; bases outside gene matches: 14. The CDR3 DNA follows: TGTGCCAGCAGCCCTCCCTACGAGCGGGGAGTAAAGACCCAGTACTTC. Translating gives CASSPPYERGVKTQYF.

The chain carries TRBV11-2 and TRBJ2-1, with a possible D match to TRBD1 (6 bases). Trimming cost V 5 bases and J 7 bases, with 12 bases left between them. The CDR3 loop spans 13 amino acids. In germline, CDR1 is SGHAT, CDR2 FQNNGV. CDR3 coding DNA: TGTGCCAGCAGCCCCCTTGGGACAAATGAGCAGTTCTTC. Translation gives CASSPLGTNEQFF.